This TCR beta chain is from a study of T cell responses to AZD1222 COVID-19 vaccine. Per germline, CDR1 DFQATT and CDR2 SNEGSKA (reference sequence). V trimming: 3 bases; J trimming: 1 base; junction bases outside the gene matches: 4. The CDR3 spans 14 residues. TCRdb's table, derived via immunoSEQ multiplex PCR, lists solely in-frame clones and lacks some. This repertoire shows roughly 120,000 clones, more than 80% found once; its top ten account for around 4.4%. This clonotype was obtained from an adult who received the AZD1222 COVID-19 vaccine. The sample was peripheral blood, taken 28 days after the second AZD1222 dose. The chain has TRBV20-1 and TRBJ2-5, with 8 bases that match TRBD2. CDR3 residues: CSASASGFQETQYF. The CDR3 nucleotides are TGCAGTGCTAGTGCTAGCGGGTTCCAAGAGACCCAGTACTTC.